The text below deals with one TCR beta chain. The table lists this clonotype with a few counts. The antigen it recognizes is unknown. No per-base quality is available; no much larger clone lies one base away. The sample is drawn from a study of T cell repertoires in cytomegalovirus infection (dated by TCRdb to about 2019). In terms of the full investigation: Because public TCR beta signatures pointed to carriage of CMV infection together with the matching HLA type, the HLA type of each donor mattered for the analysis. Study-level results and caveats: In the ex vivo response, HLA-C-restricted CMV-specific TCR beta clonotypes were dominant, and in two of eight donors the single most frequent clonotype came from this HLA-C-restricted group. Cumulative frequency of public TCR beta family members discriminated carriers of CMV infection plus the relevant HLA type in this cohort and an independent 352-donor cohort.

Trimming at the junction amounts to 6 bases on V and 1 base on J, and the germline ends lie 10 bases apart. From the cysteine through the phenylalanine, the CDR3 covers 13 amino acids. Only the CDR3 part of the read is kept: 39 bases, read in frame from the first base. The germline V gene supplies CDR1 MNHEY and CDR2 SVGEGT. Sequencing took place on an Illumina HiSeq 1500. TCRdb reran the public reads through fastp at Q25 and MiXCR, keeping productive beta chains. Duplicate CDR3 protein sequences are folded into a single record with the most common DNA and genes. Within this sample are some 240,000 distinct CDR3 sequences, with about a sixth of them counted one time only. The leading ten clones occupy 40% to 55% of the sample.

Input material: CD8+ T cells from PBMCs. The V and J genes are TRBV6-2 or TRBV6-3 and TRBJ2-7, with an unclear D gene assignment. This clonotype was sampled from a human donor in good health (CMV status not recorded). Some clones in this sample may be carry-over from other donors' samples. Here the CDR3 is given as CASSIGLSYEQYF. The nucleotide sequence reads TGTGCCAGCAGCATAGGGCTGTCCTACGAGCAGTACTTC.